This T cell receptor (beta chain) is drawn from a study of blood T cell repertoires in COVID-19. Study-level information: Samples representing acute and convalescent COVID-19 were sourced from the United States, Italy and Spain. Nucleic acid was either cDNA or gDNA, and it came from T cells, B-cell-depleted T cells, or PBMCs.

Produced via immunoSEQ multiplex PCR; TCRdb's table is partial and in-frame only. The data show about 98,000 clones, roughly 82% seen once. The V segment lost 2 bases and the J segment 3 bases; nucleotides outside the gene matches: 13. The CDR3 has 18 amino acids. Germline-derived CDR1 and CDR2 are ENHRY and SYGVKD. This chain connects TRBV10-3 to TRBJ1-5, with 7 bases fitting TRBD1. The origin of this receptor is a man between 65 and 79 years old with active or convalescent COVID-19. Sequenced material: peripheral blood. The CDR3: CAISEAPDRVGANQPQHF. CDR3 nucleotides: TGTGCCATCAGTGAGGCCCCTGACAGGGTAGGGGCCAATCAGCCCCAGCATTTT.